This entry lists 14 T cell receptor beta chains sequenced from one sample in a study of Ad26.COV2.S vaccination and SARS-CoV-2 variants. The assay was immunoSEQ multiplex PCR, and TCRdb's table has in-frame clones only and misses some. The sample lists approximately 360,000 clones; around 82% were seen once. Treatment indicated: around 19 received Ad26.COV2.S at low or high dose, single or two shots; roughly five received placebo; per-sample allocation not given. Sampling was done on day 63 after the first vaccine or placebo injection. The sequencing here drew on peripheral blood, taken in a trial of Ad26.COV2.S vaccine versus placebo. Source of these receptors: a person aged 18-65 years who received the Ad26.COV2.S COVID-19 vaccine or a placebo.

V and J are TRBV4-1 and TRBJ2-1; D remains ambiguous. The germline gives CDR1 MGHRA, CDR2 YSYEKL. V was trimmed by 0 bases and J by 4 bases, leaving 4 bases between them. The CDR3 contains 13 residues. DNA for the CDR3: TGCGCCAGCAGCCAAGAGACTTACAATGAGCAGTTCTTC. It specifies CASSQETYNEQFF.

V usage is TRBV12-3 or TRBV12-4 and J usage is TRBJ1-2, with a weak D call TRBD1 (6 bases). The V and J ends lost 5 bases and 4 bases respectively, with 8 bases between them. The length of the CDR3 is 12 residues. CDR3 residues: CASSEQGYGYTF. Written as DNA, the CDR3 is TGTGCCAGCAGTGAACAGGGCTATGGCTACACCTTC.

This chain uses TRBV19 with TRBJ2-5, with 7 positions matching TRBD1. Germline V lookup: CDR1 LNHDA, CDR2 SQIVND (reference sequence). Unmatched junction bases numbered 12, after V lost 6 bases and J lost 2 bases. This CDR3 spans 16 amino acids. Here the CDR3 DNA reads TGTGCCAGTAGCGACAGGGTATACCCCCCACAAGAGACCCAGTACTTC. As protein: CASSDRVYPPQETQYF.

The chain recombines TRBV5-1 with TRBJ2-3, with TRBD2 matching over 14 bases. The length of the CDR3 is 17 residues. Germline V gene sequence: CDR1 SGHRS, CDR2 YFSETQ. The ends lost 3 bases at V and 4 bases at J; junction bases unmatched: 7. Here the CDR3 reads CASSSGTSGRGADTQYF. CDR3 bases: TGCGCCAGCAGCTCCGGGACTAGCGGGAGAGGCGCAGATACGCAGTATTTT. The full variable domain, in which reference TRBV5-1 and TRBJ2-3 provide the parts outside the CDR3, is KAGVTQTPRYLIKTRGQQVTLSCSPISGHRSVSWYQQTPGQGLQFLFEYFSETQRNKGNFPGRFSGRQFSNSRSEMNVSTLELGDSALYLCASSSGTSGRGADTQYFGPGTRLTVL.

Of note for this clone: The identical CDR3 is also encoded by other nucleotide sequences in the sample. The rearrangement links TRBV7-3 to TRBJ2-1; D remains ambiguous. The CDR3 is 12 residues long. CDR1 is SGHTA, CDR2 FQGTGA, per germline. V gave up 3 bases and J gave up 7 bases, with 7 bases separating them. CDR3 amino acids: CASSFLGNEQFF. The CDR3 DNA is TGTGCCAGCAGCTTCCTAGGGAATGAGCAGTTCTTC. Variable domain in full (rest from reference TRBV7-3 and TRBJ2-1): GAGVSQTPSNKVTEKGKYVELRCDPISGHTALYWYRQSLGQGPEFLIYFQGTGAADDSGLPNDRFFAVRPEGSVSTLKIQRTERGDSAVYLCASSFLGNEQFFGPGTRLTVL.

V is TRBV23-1 and J is TRBJ1-1; TRBD1 might be the D (6 bases). TRBV23-1 is an ORF for which the function is uncertain. Trimming shortened V by 2 bases and J by 0 bases, and 10 bases separated the two germline ends. This CDR3 has 15 amino acids. The CDR3 here is CASSQGPGVNTEAFF. The CDR3 region has the DNA TGCGCCAGCAGTCAAGGACCAGGGGTGAACACTGAAGCTTTCTTT.

The chain links TRBV24-1 to TRBJ2-2; 7 bases are shared with TRBD1. V dropped 2 bases and J dropped 4; count of bases not matched to a gene: 9. Germline loops: CDR1 KGHDR, CDR2 SFDVKD. The CDR3 has 17 amino acids. The chain's CDR3 is CATSDSGRAGGTGELFF. CDR3 nucleotides: TGTGCCACCAGTGATTCGGGCCGCGCAGGGGGCACCGGGGAGCTGTTTTTT.

The chain recombines TRBV30 with TRBJ1-1; TRBD1 is a possible D gene (5 bases). The V gene's germline CDR1 is GTSNPN and CDR2 SVGIG (reference sequence). V was clipped by 2 bases and J by 1 base, with 8 bases between them. The CDR3 extends over 13 amino acids. CDR3 in amino acids: CAWSNRRNTEAFF. The CDR3 DNA sequence: TGTGCCTGGAGTAACAGGCGGAACACTGAAGCTTTCTTT. Full variable domain (remainder filled in from reference TRBV30 and TRBJ1-1): SQTIHQWPATLVQPVGSPLSLECTVEGTSNPNLYWYRQAAGRGLQLLFYSVGIGQISSEVPQNLSASRPQDRQFILSSKKLLLSDSGFYLCAWSNRRNTEAFFGQGTRLTVV.

V and J are TRBV2 and TRBJ2-2; 12 nucleotides align to TRBD2. With 3 bases clipped from V and 4 bases from J, the junction kept 0 bases outside the gene matches. The CDR3 runs to 15 residues. CDR1 and CDR2 from the germline V gene are SNHLY and FYNNEI. The CDR3 bases are TGTGCCAGCAGTGAGGGACTAGCGGGCACCGGGGAGCTGTTTTTT. This sequence encodes CASSEGLAGTGELFF.

The rearrangement links TRBV3-1 (or the pseudogene TRBV3-2) to TRBJ2-1, with 10 nucleotides matching TRBD2. The CDR3 has 12 amino acids. The germline V gene encodes CDR1 LGHDT and CDR2 YNNKEL (reference sequence). With 4 bases clipped from V and 15 bases from J, the junction kept 6 bases outside the gene matches. Here the CDR3 DNA reads TGTGCCAGCAGCCTCCTAGCGGGAGAACTGTTCTTC. As protein: CASSLLAGELFF.

V usage is TRBV7-2 and J usage is TRBJ2-7, with D perhaps matching TRBD2 (6 bases). This CDR3 has 15 amino acids. Germline CDR1 is SGHTA and CDR2 is FQGNSA. Deletions cut 0 bases from V and 3 bases from J, with 12 bases between. CDR3 sequence reads: CASSLARDFFYEQYF. The CDR3 DNA reads TGTGCCAGCAGCTTAGCTCGGGACTTTTTCTACGAGCAGTACTTC.

This clone was counted between two and nine times. V usage is TRBV4-1 and J usage is TRBJ2-2, with 9 nucleotides matching TRBD1. V lost 1 base and J lost 7; bases outside the gene matches: 4. This CDR3 comprises 15 residues. Per germline, CDR1 MGHRA and CDR2 YSYEKL. CDR3 nucleotide sequence: TGCGCCAGCAGCCAAGTACAGGGGGCAATCGGGGAGCTGTTTTTT. Amino acid sequence: CASSQVQGAIGELFF.

The rearrangement links TRBV4-1 to TRBJ2-5, with 7 positions matching TRBD2. After removal of 4 bases from V and 7 bases from J, the junction contained 12 bases not matched to a gene. The germline V gene encodes CDR1 MGHRA and CDR2 YSYEKL. The CDR3 extends over 15 amino acids. DNA of the CDR3: TGCGCCAGCAGCCCCCAAAGAATGCGGGGGACGACCCAGTACTTC. Amino acid sequence: CASSPQRMRGTTQYF.

The J gene is TRBJ2-1, the V gene TRBV21-1; TRBD1, the table's D call, lacks a check against the DNA. TRBV21-1 is tagged as a pseudogene. This CDR3 spans 19 amino acids. In DNA, the CDR3 is TGTGCCAGCAGCAGAGGGACAGGGGGAACGTTGAGCTCCTACAATGAGCAGTTCTTC. Translated, it gives CASSRGTGGTLSSYNEQFF.